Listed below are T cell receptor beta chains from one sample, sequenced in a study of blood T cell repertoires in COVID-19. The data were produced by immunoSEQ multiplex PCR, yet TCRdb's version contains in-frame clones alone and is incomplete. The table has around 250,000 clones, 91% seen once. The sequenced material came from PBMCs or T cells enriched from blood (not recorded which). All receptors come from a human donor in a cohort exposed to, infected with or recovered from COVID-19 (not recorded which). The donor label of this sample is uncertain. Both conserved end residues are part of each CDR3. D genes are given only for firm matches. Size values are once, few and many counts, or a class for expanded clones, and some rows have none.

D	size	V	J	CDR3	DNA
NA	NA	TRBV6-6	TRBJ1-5	CASSYEAGLTNQPQHF	TGTGCCAGCAGTTATGAAGCAGGGTTAACAAATCAGCCCCAGCATTTT
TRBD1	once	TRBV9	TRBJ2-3	CASSQDRPTSTDTQYF	TGTGCCAGCAGCCAGGACAGGCCAACTAGCACAGATACGCAGTATTTT
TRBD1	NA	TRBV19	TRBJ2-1	CASSTRTGDYNEQFF	TGTGCCAGTAGTACCCGGACAGGGGACTACAATGAGCAGTTCTTC
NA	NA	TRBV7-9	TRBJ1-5	CASSLGGAGQPQHF	TGTGCCAGCAGCTTAGGCGGGGCGGGACAGCCCCAGCATTTT
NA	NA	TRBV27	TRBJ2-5	CASSLAGSLDQETQYF	TGTGCCAGCAGTTTAGCGGGCAGTTTAGACCAAGAGACCCAGTACTTC
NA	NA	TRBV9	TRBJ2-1	CASSVVPGAIGGGTSYNEQFF	TGTGCCAGCAGCGTAGTTCCGGGGGCGATCGGCGGGGGTACCTCCTACAATGAGCAGTTCTTC
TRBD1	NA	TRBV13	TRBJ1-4	CASSGGGTGLERLFF	TGTGCCAGCAGCGGCGGGGGGACAGGGCTTGAAAGACTGTTTTTT
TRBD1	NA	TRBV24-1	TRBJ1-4	CATSDPGTADEKLFF	TGTGCCACCAGTGACCCTGGGACAGCCGATGAAAAACTGTTTTTT
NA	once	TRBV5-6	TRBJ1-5	CASSLLTSNQPQHF	TGTGCCAGCAGCTTGCTAACGAGCAATCAGCCCCAGCATTTT
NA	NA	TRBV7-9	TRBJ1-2	CASSPGGGGPNYGYTF	TGTGCCAGCAGCCCCGGGGGGGGCGGCCCTAACTATGGCTACACCTTC
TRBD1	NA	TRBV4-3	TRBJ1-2	CASSQAGTGHYGYTF	TGCGCCAGCAGCCAAGCCGGGACAGGGCACTATGGCTACACCTTC
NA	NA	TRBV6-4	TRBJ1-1	CASAPQEDTEAFF	TGTGCCAGTGCCCCACAGGAAGACACTGAAGCTTTCTTT
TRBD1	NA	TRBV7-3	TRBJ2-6	CASSTYRDRPSGANVLTF	TGTGCCAGCAGCACTTACCGGGACAGGCCCTCTGGGGCCAACGTCCTGACTTTC
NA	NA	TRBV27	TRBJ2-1	CAVGAAGVILNEQFF	TGTGCCGTGGGGGCGGCGGGGGTCATACTAAATGAGCAGTTCTTC
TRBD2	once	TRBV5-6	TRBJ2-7	CASSRGLAGGNYEQYF	TGTGCCAGCAGCCGCGGACTAGCGGGGGGGAATTACGAGCAGTACTTC
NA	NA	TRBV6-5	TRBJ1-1	CASSYMGRTEAFF	TGTGCCAGCAGTTACATGGGGCGTACTGAAGCTTTCTTT
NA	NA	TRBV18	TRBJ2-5	CASSPGLKETQYF	TGTGCCAGCTCACCGGGGCTTAAAGAGACCCAGTACTTC
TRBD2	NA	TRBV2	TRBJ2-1	CATLAGPRNEQFF	TGTGCCACCCTAGCGGGGCCGAGGAATGAGCAGTTCTTC
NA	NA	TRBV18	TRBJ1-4	CASSPTTRGEKLFF	TGTGCCAGCTCCCCTACTACTAGAGGAGAAAAACTGTTTTTT
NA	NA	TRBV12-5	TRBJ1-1	CASGLDRRLNTEAFF	TGTGCTAGTGGTTTGGACAGGAGATTGAACACTGAAGCTTTCTTT
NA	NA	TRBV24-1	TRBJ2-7	CATSNGYEQYF	TGTGCCACCAGTAACGGGTACGAGCAGTACTTC
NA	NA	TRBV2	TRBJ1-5	CASSETWGGGGRNQPQHF	TGTGCCAGCAGTGAAACTTGGGGAGGGGGGGGCCGCAATCAGCCCCAGCATTTT
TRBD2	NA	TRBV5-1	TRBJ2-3	CASSLRLAETTDTQYF	TGCGCCAGCAGCTTGCGGCTAGCGGAGACCACAGATACGCAGTATTTT
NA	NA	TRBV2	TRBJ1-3	CASSARSGNTIYF	TGTGCCAGCAGTGCCCGGTCTGGAAACACCATATATTTT
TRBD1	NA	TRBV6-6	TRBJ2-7	CASSYSKDRGIREQYF	TGTGCCAGCAGTTACTCAAAGGACAGGGGTATTCGGGAGCAGTACTTC
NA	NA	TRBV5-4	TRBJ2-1	CASTSWGGLNEQFF	TGTGCCAGCACCTCGTGGGGGGGCCTCAATGAGCAGTTCTTC
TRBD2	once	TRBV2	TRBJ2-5	CASSEGSGGAEQETQYF	TGTGCCAGCAGTGAAGGTAGCGGGGGGGCCGAGCAAGAGACCCAGTACTTC
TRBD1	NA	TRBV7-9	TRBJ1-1	CASTRTGGMTEAFF	TGTGCCAGCACCCGGACAGGGGGCATGACTGAAGCTTTCTTT
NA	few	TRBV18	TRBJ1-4	CASSRTPGNEKLFF	TGTGCCAGCTCTCGGACACCGGGTAATGAAAAACTGTTTTTT
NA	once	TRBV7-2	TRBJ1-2	CASSRISRYTF	TGTGCCAGCAGCCGCATCTCTAGGTACACCTTC
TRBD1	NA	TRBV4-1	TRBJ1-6	CASSQDGGQGNSPLHF	TGCGCCAGCAGCCAAGATGGCGGACAGGGTAATTCACCCCTCCACTTT
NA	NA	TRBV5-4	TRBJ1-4	CASSFRGDEKLFF	TGTGCCAGCAGCTTCCGGGGGGACGAAAAACTGTTTTTT
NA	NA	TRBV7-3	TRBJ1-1	CASSLTVNTEAFF	TGTGCCAGCAGCTTAACCGTGAACACTGAAGCTTTCTTT
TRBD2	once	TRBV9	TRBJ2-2	CASSVVKAGGWPGELFF	TGTGCCAGCAGCGTAGTAAAAGCGGGGGGCTGGCCCGGGGAGCTGTTTTTT
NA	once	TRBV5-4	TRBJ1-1	CASSVTGKNTEAFF	TGTGCCAGCAGCGTGACCGGGAAGAACACTGAAGCTTTCTTT
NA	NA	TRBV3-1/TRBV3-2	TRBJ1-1	CASSLRTGPNTEAFF	TGTGCCAGCAGCCTTCGAACAGGGCCGAACACTGAAGCTTTCTTT
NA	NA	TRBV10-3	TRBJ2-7	CAISRPQGHADYEQYF	TGTGCCATCAGCCGACCTCAGGGACATGCGGACTACGAGCAGTACTTC
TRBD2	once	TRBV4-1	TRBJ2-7	CASSQRGLADYEQYF	TGCGCCAGCAGCCAACGGGGACTAGCTGACTACGAGCAGTACTTC